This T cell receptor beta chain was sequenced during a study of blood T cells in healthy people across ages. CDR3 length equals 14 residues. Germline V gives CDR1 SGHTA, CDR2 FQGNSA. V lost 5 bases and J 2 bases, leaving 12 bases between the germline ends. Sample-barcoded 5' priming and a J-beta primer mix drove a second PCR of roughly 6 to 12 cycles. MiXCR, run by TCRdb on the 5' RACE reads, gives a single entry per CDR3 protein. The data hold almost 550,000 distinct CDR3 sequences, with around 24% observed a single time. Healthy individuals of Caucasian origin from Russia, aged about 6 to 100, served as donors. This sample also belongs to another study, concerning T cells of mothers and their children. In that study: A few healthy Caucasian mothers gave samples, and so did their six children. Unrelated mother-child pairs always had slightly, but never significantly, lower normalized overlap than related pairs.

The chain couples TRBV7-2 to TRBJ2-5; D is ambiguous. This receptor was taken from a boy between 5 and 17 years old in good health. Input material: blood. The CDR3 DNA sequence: TGTGCCAGCAGCGCCCTTGGAAGTCAAGAGACCCAGTACTTC. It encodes CASSALGSQETQYF.